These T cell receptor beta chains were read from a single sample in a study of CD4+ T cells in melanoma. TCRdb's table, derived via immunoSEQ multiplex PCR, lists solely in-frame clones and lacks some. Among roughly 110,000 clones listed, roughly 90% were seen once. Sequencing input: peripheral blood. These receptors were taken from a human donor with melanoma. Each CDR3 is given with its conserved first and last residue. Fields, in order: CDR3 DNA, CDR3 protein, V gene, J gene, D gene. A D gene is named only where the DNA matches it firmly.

TGTGCCAGCGCTACATACGACACCGGGGAGCTGTTTTTT	CASATYDTGELFF	TRBV19	TRBJ2-2	.
TGTGCCAGCAGCTTAGTGGGCCAGCGGGGGCCGAACACCGGGGAGCTGTTTTTT	CASSLVGQRGPNTGELFF	TRBV7-2	TRBJ2-2	TRBD2
TGCGCCAGCAGCCCAGCCCGGGGCACCGGGGAGCTGTTTTTT	CASSPARGTGELFF	TRBV4-3	TRBJ2-2	.
TGTGCTAGTGGCTATTACACAGATACGCAGTATTTT	CASGYYTDTQYF	TRBV12-5	TRBJ2-3	.
TGTGCCAGCAGCTCTTCCCTGGGACAGTGGGCTTTCTTT	CASSSSLGQWAFF	TRBV5-8	TRBJ1-1	TRBD1
TGTGCCAGCAGCCAATTAGCGGGGGGTGTGGAGACCCAGTACTTC	CASSQLAGGVETQYF	TRBV14	TRBJ2-5	TRBD2
TGTGCCAGCAGCTTGGACCCCGGACTAGCGGGAGGGCCGGTCTACGAGCAGTACTTC	CASSLDPGLAGGPVYEQYF	TRBV5-5	TRBJ2-7	TRBD2
TGCAGCGCCCGACTCACAGATACGCAGTATTTT	CSARLTDTQYF	TRBV29-1	TRBJ2-3	.
TGTGCCAGCAAACTTGGACGGAGCTCCTATAATTCACCCCTCCACTTT	CASKLGRSSYNSPLHF	TRBV28	TRBJ1-6	.
TGTGCCAGCAGCCCACAAGGGACAGGGGAGAACACTGAAGCTTTCTTT	CASSPQGTGENTEAFF	TRBV7-9	TRBJ1-1	TRBD1
TGTGCCAGCAGCCACAGGCACACCAACACTGAAGCTTTCTTT	CASSHRHTNTEAFF	TRBV5-8	TRBJ1-1	.